These T cell receptor beta chains were read from a single sample in a study of a mutant IDH1 vaccine in newly diagnosed glioma. Profiled with immunoSEQ multiplex PCR; TCRdb holds only in-frame clones, not every one. This table has about 38,000 clones, roughly 74% appearing once. These receptors are not linked to any known antigen. The material was PBMCs, obtained from a glioma patient whose treatment included an IDH1 peptide vaccine. These receptors were obtained from a man between 35 and 55 years old with glioma. Both conserved end residues are part of each CDR3. The D gene is left open where the match is weak. Size values are once, few and many counts, or a class for expanded clones, and some rows have none.

j_gene | d_gene | v_gene | abundance | CDR3aa | CDR3nt
TRBJ2-7 | NA | TRBV7-6 | few | CASSPVGGPSEQYF | TGTGCCAGCAGCCCGGTAGGGGGGCCATCCGAGCAGTACTTC
TRBJ1-1 | TRBD1 | TRBV19 | NA | CASSSGWTGLNTEAFF | TGTGCCAGTAGTAGCGGGTGGACAGGGCTAAACACTGAAGCTTTCTTT
TRBJ1-2 | NA | TRBV5-1 | NA | CASSLGQDGYTF | TGCGCCAGCAGCTTGGGGCAGGATGGCTACACCTTC
TRBJ2-6 | NA | TRBV18 | NA | CASSRGQGLAWASGANVLTF | TGTGCCAGCTCGCGGGGACAGGGACTAGCATGGGCATCTGGGGCCAACGTCCTGACTTTC
TRBJ1-5 | NA | TRBV5-1 | NA | CASSPLGNQPQHF | TGCGCCAGCAGCCCTCTGGGGAATCAGCCCCAGCATTTT
TRBJ2-2 | TRBD1 | TRBV19 | NA | CASSIGMTGSRTGELFF | TGTGCCAGTAGCATTGGAATGACAGGGAGTCGAACCGGGGAGCTGTTTTTT
TRBJ2-7 | NA | TRBV7-9 | NA | CASSPIYEQYF | TGTGCCAGCAGTCCAATTTACGAGCAGTACTTC
TRBJ1-1 | NA | TRBV5-6 | NA | CASSRDTMNTEAFF | TGTGCCAGCAGCAGAGACACAATGAACACTGAAGCTTTCTTT
TRBJ1-4 | NA | TRBV27 | NA | CASSSARRPVEKLFF | TGTGCCAGCAGTTCCGCTCGGAGGCCGGTTGAAAAACTGTTTTTT
TRBJ2-1 | NA | TRBV5-1 | NA | CASSLVLNNEQFF | TGCGCCAGCAGCTTGGTATTGAACAATGAGCAGTTCTTC
TRBJ2-7 | NA | TRBV5-5 | NA | CASSLLGYYEQYF | TGTGCCAGCAGCTTGTTAGGGTACTACGAGCAGTACTTC
TRBJ2-5 | NA | TRBV18 | NA | CASSPGRQTLETQYF | TGTGCCAGCTCCCCTGGGAGACAGACGCTGGAGACCCAGTACTTC
TRBJ2-1 | TRBD2 | TRBV6-5 | NA | CASIPGTSHNEQFF | TGTGCCAGCATCCCCGGGACTAGTCACAATGAGCAGTTCTTC
TRBJ1-2 | NA | TRBV15 | NA | CATRGLDYGYTF | TGTGCCACCAGGGGGCTTGACTATGGCTACACCTTC
TRBJ1-2 | NA | TRBV25-1 | NA | CASSEQGDGYTF | TGTGCCAGCAGTGAACAGGGTGATGGCTACACCTTC
TRBJ2-5 | NA | TRBV5-1 | NA | CASSDRWYQETQYF | TGCGCCAGCTCAGACAGATGGTACCAAGAGACCCAGTACTTC
TRBJ1-6 | NA | TRBV10-3 | once | CAIRWQENSPLHF | TGTGCCATCCGATGGCAGGAAAATTCACCCCTCCACTTT
TRBJ1-1 | NA | TRBV14 | NA | CASSQVFPNTEAFF | TGTGCCAGCAGCCAAGTGTTCCCGAACACTGAAGCTTTCTTT
TRBJ2-1 | TRBD2 | TRBV6-5 | NA | CASSRLAGGKDEQFF | TGTGCCAGCTCCCGCCTAGCGGGGGGGAAGGATGAGCAGTTCTTC
TRBJ1-2 | TRBD1 | TRBV4-2 | once | CASSQKTIGTGLGSGYTF | TGTGCCAGCAGCCAGAAGACAATCGGGACAGGGTTGGGGAGTGGCTACACCTTC
TRBJ2-5 | TRBD2 | TRBV5-4 | NA | CASSLGLAGAQETQYF | TGTGCCAGCAGCTTGGGACTAGCGGGCGCTCAAGAGACCCAGTACTTC
TRBJ2-1 | NA | TRBV20-1 | NA | CSAGRGGEQFF | TGCAGTGCGGGCCGTGGTGGTGAGCAGTTCTTC
TRBJ1-4 | NA | TRBV21-1 | NA | CASSKEDRVEEKLFF | TGTGCCAGCAGCAAAGAAGACAGGGTGGAGGAAAAACTGTTTTTT
TRBJ2-3 | NA | TRBV5-6 | once | CASSLVGAVTDTQYF | TGTGCCAGCAGCTTGGTGGGGGCGGTCACAGATACGCAGTATTTT
TRBJ1-6 | NA | TRBV5-6 | NA | CASSPTTGTQSSYNSPLHF | TGTGCCAGCAGCCCAACAACAGGGACCCAGAGCTCCTATAATTCACCCCTCCACTTT